This TCR beta chain was sequenced during a study of neoadjuvant anti-PD-1 for oral cavity cancer. Study-level information: Patients mostly received three to four biweekly nivolumab doses at 3 mg/kg before surgery.

The time point was: after neoadjuvant nivolumab, at surgical resection. Here immunoSEQ multiplex PCR was the method, and the copy in TCRdb shows in-frame clones only, minus some. The table lists approximately 13,000 clones, 65% to 75% of them singletons. The length of the CDR3 is 15 residues. Trimming stripped 7 bases from V and 0 bases from J, with 15 bases between. Germline lookup yields CDR1 LNHDA and CDR2 SQIVND (reference sequence). This clone was detected a few times. The specimen was PBMCs, collected after nivolumab (anti-PD-1) treatment. The receptor's source is a person between 35 and 79 years old with oral cavity squamous cell carcinoma. The rearrangement links TRBV19 to TRBJ1-1; no definite D call. The CDR3 spells CASTTTIVMNTEAFF. As DNA, the CDR3 is TGTGCCAGTACCACGACAATCGTTATGAACACTGAAGCTTTCTTT.